This T cell receptor beta chain was identified during a study of PD-L1 blockade in urothelial cancer (dated 2017 in TCRdb). A note on the overall study: Therapy was started around 2014 for all patients, and atezolizumab 1,200 mg was administered intravenously every 3 weeks. Pretreatment blood TCR-seq was available for fewer than 30 patients, at least one posttreatment blood collection was obtained for 25 or so patients, and tumor TCR-seq was available for 25 or so patients. An ECOG performance status of 0 or 1 was recorded for the patients, and 0 to 3 prior chemotherapy regimens had been received by the patients. Blood samples yielded a median of around 140,000 T cells and tens of thousands of unique TCRs, with median clonality approximately 0.08. Twenty-five of 29 patients were identified as males with urothelial cancer of bladder origin, and a prior smoking history was reported by 18 of 29 patients. Blood samples were analyzed at two time points: 3 weeks after treatment start (second dose) and 6 weeks after treatment start. Somatic, immune and clinical correlates of response to PD-L1 blockade with atezolizumab in urothelial cancer were the focus of an exploratory multi-omic analysis. In the same patients, pretreatment tumors underwent whole exome sequencing and RNA sequencing in addition to TCR sequencing. Pretreatment tumor samples, along with matched peripheral blood serially collected before and after atezolizumab treatment, were subjected to TCR sequencing. Durable clinical benefit was achieved by nine patients and was not achieved by 20 patients. Durable clinical benefit meant progression-free survival longer than 6 months, and TCR features were also tested against progression-free and overall survival.

Results and caveats for the whole study, not just this receptor: At 3 weeks after the start of treatment, tumor-associated TCR clones in peripheral blood had expanded more in patients with durable benefit (n ≈ 24, p = 0.022). A pretreatment peripheral blood TCR clonality below the median was linked to improved progression-free and overall survival. Because of the small sample size (n ≈ 30) and the many exploratory analyses performed, the results are intended to be regarded as hypothesis-generating.

The sample's time point label, decoded: pretreatment peripheral blood. A total of around 30 patients with locally advanced or metastatic urothelial carcinoma, treated at Memorial Sloan Kettering on a trial protocol, made up the cohort. Peripheral blood mononuclear cells were collected pretreatment and during treatment, at between 1 and 8 total time points per patient. The Qiagen DNeasy Blood extraction kit was used to purify genomic DNA from total PBMCs and tumor samples. PBMCs were collected pretreatment and during treatment and were isolated and stored as previously described. Synthetic TCR analog templates were spiked into each PCR to estimate absolute template abundance from read counts. TCRbeta CDR3 regions were amplified from genomic DNA with bias-controlled V and J gene primers using the immunoSEQ assay. Rearranged TCRbeta segments were sequenced at approximately 20X coverage. In the original analysis: Sequencing errors were corrected by clustering and CDR3s were annotated against IMGT to assign V, D and J genes. Only productive TCRbeta rearrangements were used in downstream analyses, excluding out-of-frame or stop-codon sequences. To compute clonality, Shannon entropy was normalized by the log of the number of unique productive sequences and then subtracted from one. Clones differing between time points or between blood and tumor were identified using Fisher's exact test with Benjamini-Hochberg correction, with an adjusted p below 0.01 applied as the threshold. The source is immuneACCESS, and TCRdb retained only in-frame sequences with V and J called. Part of the clones is not carried over; for the studies checked, unresolved V genes explain less than half of this, and the remainder is unexplained. That table is the source of V, J and clone size, and D and trimming were worked out from the DNA. This sample holds about 63,000 clones; approximately 81% were observed only once. The ten most abundant clones make up about 2.9% of the sample.

Based on the germline V gene (reference sequence), the CDR1 and CDR2 sequences are PRHDT and FYEKMQ. Trimming accounts for 5 bases at V and 7 bases at J, while the number of junction bases matched to no gene is 6. Inclusive of the bounding cysteine and phenylalanine, the CDR3 is 15 residues long. Only the CDR3 part of the read is kept: 45 bases, read in frame from the first base. About this clone: It has no known antigen specificity. Within one base of it there is no much larger clone, and no base qualities were kept.

The source was PBMCs, collected around atezolizumab (anti-PD-L1) treatment. The rearrangement combines TRBV13 with TRBJ2-2; a stretch of 11 junction bases matches TRBD1. The clonotype originates from a man aged 65-85 years with urothelial cancer. CDR3 protein: CASSARTGGSGELFF. The bases read TGTGCCAGCAGCGCGAGGACAGGGGGCAGCGGGGAGCTGTTTTTT.